This T cell receptor beta chain was captured by sequencing in a study of T-cell memory formation after mild COVID-19 listed by TCRdb under 2021. With regard to the full study: TCR sequence clusters from the two donors were largely donor specific. Two young, previously healthy adult volunteers, one female and one male, were included in the cohort. T-cell clones expanding and contracting after mild COVID-19 in two donors were tracked by longitudinal TCRalpha and TCRbeta repertoire sequencing. Here is what the overall study found, with its caveats: Contracting CD4+ clones turned up mainly in the CM and EM memory subsets, whereas EMRA was where CD8+ clones were enriched. Some responding clones were detected in pre-infection memory, which suggested that pre-existing cross-reactive memory T cells had joined the SARS-CoV-2 response. The study covered only a couple of mild cases, and larger cohorts including severe cases with pre-infection samples were considered necessary. From day 15 to 85, contracting clones showed balanced CD4/CD8 phenotypes, whereas a second wave of clones that expanded from day 15 to 37 leaned towards CD4+. SARS-CoV-2 specificity was not confirmed for the second-wave clones peaking on day 37.

Details on this clonotype: Its antigen remains undetermined. It has no much larger one-base neighbor in the sample; base qualities were not kept.

The CDR3 runs 15 amino acids, cysteine and phenylalanine included. Of all the DNA, just the CDR3 is kept, 45 bases in frame from base 1. V is shortened by 0 bases, J by 0 bases, and the region joining them spans 8 bases. Looking up the germline V gene (reference sequence) yields CDR1 SGHKS and CDR2 YYEKEE. Sequencing took place on an Illumina NovaSeq 6000. TCRalpha and TCRbeta cDNA libraries were built by 5'RACE with constant-segment primers, adding sample barcodes and unique molecular identifiers. Trizol reagent was used to extract RNA from every sample. Libraries were amplified in two PCR steps, with a second sample barcode and Illumina TruSeq adapters added in the second step. Sequencing of the libraries was done on an Illumina NovaSeq, producing 2 x 150 bp paired-end reads. In the authors' own workflow: The reads were demultiplexed and collapsed into UMI-guided consensus sequences using migec v1.2.7. Using mixcr v2.1.11, UMI consensuses were aligned to TRA and TRB V and J templates and then assembled into clonotypes. A clonotype was counted as expanded or contracted only when both edgeR and NoisET called the clonotype significant, with the noise models trained on biological replicates. edgeR calls used a false discovery rate-adjusted p below 0.01 and a log2 fold-change threshold of 1. As an exploratory analysis of dynamics, PCA with hierarchical clustering was applied to max-normalized trajectories of the 1000 most abundant clonotypes. Separately sequenced CD4+ and CD8+ repertoires were used to assign the CD4 or CD8 phenotype of responding clones. TCRdb reanalyzed the raw reads on its own, using fastp at Q25 for trimming and MiXCR for clone calling, and kept in-frame beta chains. Identical CDR3 protein sequences are pooled into one entry, listed with their most common genes and DNA. TCRdb's processing, not the study's, gives the V and J calls here. In this sample the table shows hundreds of thousands of distinct CDR3 sequences, around 30% of which occur a single time. The top ten hold about 13% of the sample.

PBMCs were isolated by Ficoll-Paque density gradient centrifugation. This TCR was sampled from an adult woman who had mild COVID-19 (a few samples of this study predate the infection). The sample titles of this study are shuffled in the database, so cell type and time point are left out; the donor was told from shared clones. The rearrangement joined TRBV5-5 to TRBJ2-3; the D gene cannot be named for sure. Source material: PBMCs or a T cell subset sorted from them (not recorded which). The CDR3 amino acid sequence is: CASSLEWGSTDTQYF. The bases read TGTGCCAGCAGCTTGGAGTGGGGTAGCACAGATACGCAGTATTTT.